The 8 T cell receptor beta chains below come from one sample, sequenced in a study of high-grade serous ovarian cancer treatment subgroups. Tumor samples were obtained before definitive surgery or chemotherapy. The data were produced by immunoSEQ multiplex PCR, yet TCRdb's version contains in-frame clones alone and is incomplete. The sample includes 30,000 or so clones, around 84% of them seen just once. Sequenced input: tumor tissue. These receptors were collected from a human donor with high-grade serous ovarian cancer.

This chain joins TRBV29-1 and TRBJ2-3; D unclear. V lost 4 bases, J lost 2 bases, and 4 bases lay in between. This CDR3 has 11 amino acids. Germline V CDR1 and CDR2: SQVTM, ANQGSEA. The CDR3 sequence is CSVVPTDTQYF. CDR3 coding DNA: TGCAGCGTTGTTCCCACAGATACGCAGTATTTT.

This chain uses TRBV18 with TRBJ1-2, with no clear D. Germline assignment: CDR1 KGHSH and CDR2 LQKENI. V was pared by 2 bases and J by 3 bases, with 10 bases between. The CDR3 is 14 amino acids. CDR3 in amino acids: CASSPNGQDYGYTF. In nucleotides, the CDR3 is TGTGCCAGCTCACCAAACGGCCAGGACTATGGCTACACCTTC. The full variable domain, in which reference TRBV18 and TRBJ1-2 provide the parts outside the CDR3, is NAGVMQNPRHLVRRRGQEARLRCSPMKGHSHVYWYRQLPEEGLKFMVYLQKENIIDESGMPKERFSAEFPKEGPSILRIQQVVRGDSAAYFCASSPNGQDYGYTFGSGTRLTVV.

The rearrangement joins TRBV4-1 to TRBJ2-2, with 14 bases lining up with TRBD2. The V gene's germline CDR1 is MGHRA and CDR2 YSYEKL. Unmatched junction bases numbered 10, after V lost 4 bases and J lost 6 bases. The CDR3 is made up of 18 amino acids. Written as DNA, the CDR3 is TGCGCCAGCAGCCGATCCGGGACTAGCGGGAGTGCCCCCGGGGAGCTGTTTTTT. Protein product: CASSRSGTSGSAPGELFF.

The V and J genes are TRBV19 and TRBJ1-2, with 9 nucleotides matching TRBD1. Trimming removed 7 bases from V and 11 bases from J; junction bases left unmatched: 11. The CDR3 contains 13 residues. Germline lookup yields CDR1 LNHDA and CDR2 SQIVND (reference sequence). CDR3 DNA: TGTGCCAGTATAGCCGGGACAGGGAGTGGATACACCTTC. Translated: CASIAGTGSGYTF.

V and J are TRBV4-1 and TRBJ1-2, with unresolved D. V dropped 2 bases and J dropped 2 bases, with 9 bases sitting between them. Germline CDR1 and CDR2: MGHRA and YSYEKL. The CDR3 is 14 residues long. The CDR3 reads CASSQFGGNYGYTF. CDR3 sequence (DNA): TGCGCCAGCAGCCAATTCGGCGGAAACTATGGCTACACCTTC.

The V and J genes are TRBV27 and TRBJ2-1, with a tentative D call TRBD1 (9 bases). V shed 8 bases and J shed 3 bases, with 26 bases lying between them. There are 18 residues in the CDR3. Germline V CDR1 and CDR2: MNHEY, SMNVEV (reference sequence). CDR3 sequence reads: CASGRDRASSGSYNEQFF. CDR3 sequence (DNA): TGTGCCAGCGGACGGGACAGGGCCTCCAGCGGGAGCTACAATGAGCAGTTCTTC.

V is TRBV28 and J is TRBJ1-2, with 7 bases fitting TRBD1. V shed 2 bases, J shed 6 bases, and the junction held 12 bases outside the gene matches. The CDR3 contains 16 residues. CDR1 and CDR2 (germline): MDHEN, SYDVKM. Here the CDR3 reads CASSLSSQGQSHGYTF. The CDR3 DNA follows: TGTGCCAGCAGTTTAAGCTCCCAGGGACAGTCCCATGGCTACACCTTC.

The chain carries TRBV6-5 and TRBJ2-1; possible D gene TRBD2, 5 bases. Looked up from germline, CDR1 is MNHEY and CDR2 is SVGAGI. This CDR3 region has 13 residues. Between the trimmed V and J ends, which lost 8 bases and 9 bases, there was a span of 17 bases. CDR3 amino acids: CASSLAGRGEQFF. The CDR3 nucleotides read TGTGCCAGCTCGCTCGCGGGTCGCGGTGAGCAGTTCTTC.